This TCR beta chain was identified in a study of OX40 agonist ivuxolimab in advanced cancers. Study-wide context: In this cohort, patients received ivuxolimab, an agonistic anti-OX40 (CD134) antibody. With a range of roughly 23 to 90, age averaged 60 years, and around 83% were male. Study-wide results and caveats: The investigators did not determine what antigen specificity the expanded peripheral T cells had.

The CDR3 spans 15 residues. Germline assignment: CDR1 SGHNT and CDR2 YENEEA. Notes on this clone: Antigen unknown.

Sequencing used immunoSEQ multiplex PCR; TCRdb keeps in-frame clones, though not all of them. The sample has fewer than 95,000 clones, around nine tenths seen once. The chain uses TRBV11-3 and TRBJ2-5, with D perhaps matching TRBD2 (6 bases). The J call is in doubt because the DNA end fits TRBJ2-7 better. The sequenced sample was CD4+ or CD8+ T cells sorted from blood, obtained in a trial of the OX40 agonist ivuxolimab. The origin of this receptor is an adult with an advanced solid tumor such as melanoma, head and neck, liver or kidney cancer. This CDR3 reads CASSLVSGEAYEQYF. CDR3 DNA: TGTGCCAGCAGCTTAGTTTCTGGGGAGGCCTACGAGCAGTACTTC.